Listed below are T cell receptor beta chains from one sample, sequenced in a study of OX40 agonist ivuxolimab in advanced cancers. Here immunoSEQ multiplex PCR was the method, and the copy in TCRdb shows in-frame clones only, minus some. Here the sample spans tens of thousands of clones, over 75% being singletons. This specimen was CD4+ or CD8+ T cells sorted from blood, taken in a trial of the OX40 agonist ivuxolimab. These TCRs come from an adult with an advanced solid tumor such as melanoma, head and neck, liver or kidney cancer. Each CDR3 is given with its conserved first and last residue. The D gene is left open where the match is weak. The size of a clone is reported for some rows only, either as once, few or many, or as a class for expanded clones.

J gene,V gene,clone size,CDR3 length,D gene,CDR3 DNA,CDR3 protein
TRBJ2-7,TRBV19,.,12,.,TGTGCCAGTAGTGGGAGAATGTACGAGCAGTACTTC,CASSGRMYEQYF
TRBJ2-6,TRBV9,.,19,.,TGTGCCAGCAGCCTTGGCATAGGTCCCGCAGGCTCTGGGGCCAACGTCCTGACTTTC,CASSLGIGPAGSGANVLTF
TRBJ2-7,TRBV18,.,13,.,TGTGCCAGCTCACCTCGCCAGGGACAGCGGGAGTACTTC,CASSPRQGQREYF
TRBJ1-2,TRBV6-5,.,14,TRBD1,TGTGCCAGCAGTTACGGACAGGGAAACTCTGGCTACACCTTC,CASSYGQGNSGYTF
TRBJ2-3,TRBV29-1,once,15,.,TGCAGCGTTGAAAGGGGATTAAGAGACGCAGATACGCAGTATTTT,CSVERGLRDADTQYF
TRBJ1-1,TRBV6-1,few,13,.,TGTGCCAGCAGTGAAGGGGTACGGGCGAAAGCTTTCTTT,CASSEGVRAKAFF
TRBJ2-2,TRBV9,once,15,.,TGTGCCAGCAGCTCTACGGGACCCCAGGCCGGGGAGCTGTTTTTT,CASSSTGPQAGELFF
TRBJ2-3,TRBV5-4,.,15,.,TGTGCCAGCACCCTGAAAGGTGGTGGCACAGATACGCAGTATTTT,CASTLKGGGTDTQYF
TRBJ2-2,TRBV7-2,.,17,TRBD2,TGTGCCAGCAGCTCTTCTGGACTAGCGGGGCCCACCGGGGAGCTGTTTTTT,CASSSSGLAGPTGELFF
TRBJ1-4,TRBV18,.,16,.,TGTGCCAGCTCACCGGTACAGACCTCAACTAATGAAAAACTGTTTTTT,CASSPVQTSTNEKLFF
TRBJ2-3,TRBV18,.,11,.,TGTGCCAGCTCACCAACAGATACGCAGTATTTT,CASSPTDTQYF
TRBJ1-2,TRBV11-2,.,16,TRBD1,TGTGCCAGCAGCAACTACCCTTACAGGGGTGAGAATGGCTACACCTTC,CASSNYPYRGENGYTF
TRBJ2-1,TRBV14,.,11,.,TGTGCCAGCAGCTCTCTCAATGAGCAGTTCTTC,CASSSLNEQFF
TRBJ2-3,TRBV9,once,16,.,TGTGCCAGCAGCGAGCGGGCGGGCATGGGTATTGATACGCAGTATTTT,CASSERAGMGIDTQYF
TRBJ2-5,TRBV6-1,.,12,.,TGTGCCATCGGGACAAGCCAAGAGACCCAGTACTTC,CAIGTSQETQYF
TRBJ2-7,TRBV18,.,12,.,TGTGCCAGCTCACCACAGGGGTCCGAGCAGTACTTC,CASSPQGSEQYF
TRBJ1-5,TRBV6-1,.,11,.,TGTGCCAGCAGTGAAAGTCAGCCCCAGCATTTT,CASSESQPQHF
TRBJ2-1,TRBV5-6,.,13,.,TGTGCCAGCAGCTTGATCGGCGACAATGAGCAGTTCTTC,CASSLIGDNEQFF
TRBJ1-5,TRBV6-9,.,13,.,TGTGCCAGCAGCCCGGGACACAATCAGCCCCAGCATTTT,CASSPGHNQPQHF
TRBJ1-2,TRBV25-1,.,13,TRBD1,TGTGCCAGCAGCCGGGGACAGGGGGTTGGCTACACCTTC,CASSRGQGVGYTF
TRBJ2-5,TRBV20-1,once,11,.,TGCAGTGCTAACTTCCAAGAGACCCAGTACTTC,CSANFQETQYF
TRBJ2-7,TRBV2,.,12,.,TGTGCCAGCAGTGTTAGCACCTACGAGCAGTACTTC,CASSVSTYEQYF
TRBJ2-1,TRBV15,.,14,TRBD2,TGTGCCACCACTAGCGGGGGGTTATTGAATGAGCAGTTCTTC,CATTSGGLLNEQFF
TRBJ1-2,TRBV27,.,16,TRBD1,TGTGCCAGCAGTCCTTCCCAAGGGACAGGGTGGTCTGGCTACACCTTC,CASSPSQGTGWSGYTF
TRBJ1-4,TRBV27,.,13,.,TGTGCCAGCAGTTTCAAAGGGGGGGAAAAACTGTTTTTT,CASSFKGGEKLFF
TRBJ2-1,TRBV5-4,.,15,.,TGTGCCAGCAGCCCTCCACCCCCCCGGAATGATGAGCAGTTCTTC,CASSPPPPRNDEQFF
TRBJ1-3,TRBV13,.,13,.,TGTGCCAGCAGCCCAAGGTTGGGAAACACCATATATTTT,CASSPRLGNTIYF
TRBJ2-6,TRBV5-1,.,18,.,TGCGCCAGCAGCTTGGCCGCGGCAGGGGGGACTGGGGCCAACGTCCTGACTTTC,CASSLAAAGGTGANVLTF
TRBJ2-5,TRBV7-8,.,17,.,TGTGCCAGCAGCCCAGGATCGGCGGTGTCAGGGCAAGAGACCCAGTACTTC,CASSPGSAVSGQETQYF
TRBJ1-3,TRBV2,.,15,TRBD1,TGTGCCAGCAGGCTAGACAGGGACGCTGGAAACACCATATATTTT,CASRLDRDAGNTIYF
TRBJ1-6,TRBV5-1,.,14,.,TGCGCCAGCAGCTTGGGGGACCCTAATTCACCCCTCCACTTT,CASSLGDPNSPLHF
TRBJ2-7,TRBV18,once,13,.,TGTGCCAGCTCCCCTCAAGGGGGCTACGAGCAGTACTTC,CASSPQGGYEQYF
TRBJ2-7,TRBV5-1,.,14,TRBD2,TGCGCCAGCAGCTTGGCTAGCGGGGGGTACGAGCAGTACTTC,CASSLASGGYEQYF
TRBJ1-6,TRBV2,few,13,.,TGTGCCAGCAGTAGCGCCCTAGTGGCACCCCTCCACTTT,CASSSALVAPLHF
TRBJ1-4,TRBV19,.,14,.,TGTGCCAGTATGAGTGGGGTCGAAGATGAAAAACTGTTTTTT,CASMSGVEDEKLFF
TRBJ1-5,TRBV27,once,16,TRBD1,TGTGCCAGCAGCTCATCCGGGACAGCGGGGGGTCAGCCCCAGCATTTT,CASSSSGTAGGQPQHF
TRBJ2-2,TRBV21-1,.,18,.,TGTGCCAGCAGCATCGGTGGGCTAGCGGGAGCAAACACCGGGGAGCTGTTTTTT,CASSIGGLAGANTGELFF
TRBJ1-3,TRBV28,.,11,.,TGTGCCACATCCTCGGGAAACACCATATATTTT,CATSSGNTIYF
TRBJ2-2,TRBV5-1,once,14,.,TGCGCCAGCAGGGGGCAGGGTGACACCGGGGAGCTGTTTTTT,CASRGQGDTGELFF
TRBJ1-2,TRBV5-4,.,14,.,TGTGCCAGCAGCGTCCACACAGGGTTATATGGCTACACCTTC,CASSVHTGLYGYTF
TRBJ1-4,TRBV5-8,.,12,.,TGTGCCAGCAGCCTAAGAAATGAAAAACTGTTTTTT,CASSLRNEKLFF
TRBJ2-7,TRBV6-6,.,14,TRBD1,TGTGCCAGCAGTTACCCGGCAGGGGGCTACGAGCAGTACTTC,CASSYPAGGYEQYF
TRBJ1-6,TRBV18,.,14,.,TGTGCCAGCTCACCGGGGGGTTCTAGTTCACCCCTCCACTTT,CASSPGGSSSPLHF
TRBJ2-5,TRBV27,.,16,TRBD1,TGTGCCAGCAGTTCCAAATTACGGACAGGGGTCGTGACCCAGTACTTC,CASSSKLRTGVVTQYF
TRBJ1-6,TRBV19,.,16,.,TGTGCCAGTAGTACATCAGTGAGCTCCTATAATTCACCCCTCCACTTT,CASSTSVSSYNSPLHF
TRBJ1-1,TRBV6-5,.,13,.,TGTGCCAGCAGTTACCGGAAGGGACCAGAAGCTTTCTTT,CASSYRKGPEAFF
TRBJ1-1,TRBV5-1,.,15,.,TGCGCCAGCAGCTTGGAGCTGGTGGGGGGGACTGAAGCTTTCTTT,CASSLELVGGTEAFF
TRBJ1-1,TRBV2,.,14,TRBD1,TGTGCCAGCAGTGAAGGGACAGGGGGAACTGAAGCTTTCTTT,CASSEGTGGTEAFF
TRBJ2-3,TRBV18,.,17,.,TGTGCCAGCTCACCGCTCGAGAGGGGCGGGGAGACAGATACGCAGTATTTT,CASSPLERGGETDTQYF
TRBJ1-3,TRBV4-2,.,14,.,TGTGCCAGCAGCAAAGGGGAGGGTAAAAACACCATATATTTT,CASSKGEGKNTIYF
TRBJ2-5,TRBV7-8,.,15,.,TGTGCCAGCAGCCCCCAGGGGAGCTCCCAAGAGACCCAGTACTTC,CASSPQGSSQETQYF